Below are 32 T cell receptor beta chains sequenced from a single sample in a study of T cell clonality in common variable immunodeficiency. Method: immunoSEQ multiplex PCR; TCRdb's copy keeps in-frame clones and lacks some. Recorded here are 45,000 to 65,000 clones, with no singletons, and the ten leading clones hold about 2%. Material: peripheral blood mononuclear cells. The origin of the receptors is a person aged 18 to 70 in good health.

This clone appeared many times. The read falls 3 residues short of the CDR3 end, and the missing part is taken from the germline J gene. The chain links TRBV5-4 to TRBJ2-3; D could derive from TRBD1 or TRBD2 (7 bases each). V was clipped by 0 bases and J by 5 bases, with 13 bases between them. Germline CDR1 SGHNT, CDR2 YYREEE (reference sequence). This CDR3 spans 15 amino acids. The CDR3 loop is CASSLGRGRGDTQYF. The DNA read from the CDR3 is TGTGCCAGCAGCTTGGGCAGGGGGAGGGGAGATACG. The variable domain in full, completed from reference TRBV5-4 and TRBJ2-3, reads ETGVTQSPTHLIKTRGQQVTLRCSSQSGHNTVSWYQQALGQGPQFIFQYYREEENGRGNFPPRFSGLQFPNYSSELNVNALELDDSALYLCASSLGRGRGDTQYFGPGTRLTVL.

Many counts were recorded for this clone. The sequenced fragment ends 3 residues before the CDR3 boundary, so the rest is inferred from the germline J gene. The chain uses TRBV7-9 and TRBJ2-1; tentatively, D is TRBD2 (6 bases). This CDR3 is 13 amino acids long. The V gene's germline CDR1 is SEHNR and CDR2 FQNEAQ (reference sequence). V lost 5 bases and J lost 9, with 14 bases in between. The DNA read from the CDR3 is TGTGCCAGCAGCGCGACTAGACTGGGTGAG. Its protein product is CASSATRLGE. The CDR3 as a whole reads CASSATRLGEQFF.

Of note for this clone: Read coverage stops 3 residues before the CDR3 terminus; the germline J gene supplies the remainder. This chain connects TRBV30 to TRBJ2-4; D is ambiguous. CDR1 is GTSNPN, CDR2 SVGIG, per germline (reference sequence). The CDR3 spans 13 residues. This CDR3 reads CAWNSLRKFGQYF. Incomplete CDR3 DNA: TGTGCCTGGAACTCACTCAGGAAGTTCGGT.

This clone was picked up a small number of times. The CDR3 goes on 3 residues after the read ends, and that part is filled in from the germline J gene. The J gene is TRBJ2-7, the V gene TRBV7-6; 8 nucleotides align to TRBD1. V gave up 5 bases and J gave up 2 bases; unmatched junction bases: 5. Germline CDR1 and CDR2: SGHVS and FNYEAQ. The CDR3 contains 14 residues. CDR3 DNA (partial): TGTGCCAGCAGCCCTACAGGGGGGACCTACGAG. This translates into CASSPTGGTYE. The complete CDR3 protein is CASSPTGGTYEQYF. The full variable domain, rest sourced from reference TRBV7-6 and TRBJ2-7, is GAGVSQSPRYKVTKRGQDVALRCDPISGHVSLYWYRQALGQGPEFLTYFNYEAQQDKSGLPNDRFSAERPEGSISTLTIQRTEQRDSAMYRCASSPTGGTYEQYFGPGTRLTVT.

Concerning this clone itself: The read is 3 residues too short to cover the CDR3 end, so that end is filled in from the germline J gene. This chain joins TRBV20-1 and TRBJ1-5; D unresolved. The germline V and J ends were trimmed by 0 bases and 5 bases, with 8 bases remaining between them. The CDR3 is 13 residues long. CDR1 and CDR2 from the germline V gene are DFQATT and SNEGSKA (reference sequence). The sequenced part of the CDR3 DNA is TGCAGTGCTAGAGACCAGCGCTATCAGCCC. It codes for CSARDQRYQP. The whole CDR3 sequence is CSARDQRYQPQHF.

At least ten counts were recorded for this clone. The read ends 3 residues shy of where the CDR3 ends; the end is completed using the germline J gene. The V and J genes are TRBV6-1 and TRBJ2-3; TRBD2 matches at 10 bases. Trimming at V came to 4 bases and at J to 8 bases, leaving 9 bases not matched to a gene. Germline CDR1 is MNHNS and CDR2 is SASEGT. This CDR3 region has 15 residues. The CDR3 loop reads CASSGERGGLGTQYF. CDR3 bases read: TGTGCCAGCAGTGGCGAGCGGGGGGGCCTAGGTACG.

Only a few counts were recorded for this clone. From the germline J gene comes the end of the CDR3, since the read stops 3 residues before it. The chain couples TRBV5-1 to TRBJ2-7; perhaps TRBD1 as D (6 bases). CDR3 length equals 13 residues. The germline V and J ends were trimmed by 2 bases and 6 bases, with 12 bases remaining between them. CDR1 and CDR2 from the germline V gene are SGHRS and YFSETQ. The CDR3 bases that were read are TGCGCCAGCAGCTTAGTCCAGGGGCGCGAG. Amino acids: CASSLVQGRE. The entire CDR3 protein reads CASSLVQGREQYF. Using reference TRBV5-1 and TRBJ2-7 for the parts outside the CDR3, the full variable domain is KAGVTQTPRYLIKTRGQQVTLSCSPISGHRSVSWYQQTPGQGLQFLFEYFSETQRNKGNFPGRFSGRQFSNSRSEMNVSTLELGDSALYLCASSLVQGREQYFGPGTRLTVT.

In its sample, this clone was seen a few times. The sequence runs out 3 residues before the end of the CDR3; the remainder is reconstructed from the germline J gene. The J gene is TRBJ1-1, the V gene TRBV5-1, with 10 positions matching TRBD1. The germline CDR1 and CDR2 sequences are SGHRS and YFSETQ. V trimming: 0 bases; J trimming: 0 bases; junction bases outside the gene matches: 2. The CDR3 is 16 amino acids. The sequenced part of the CDR3 DNA is TGCGCCAGCAGCTTGGGACAGGGGGCTCTGAACACTGAA. Protein sequence: CASSLGQGALNTE. Given in full, the CDR3 is CASSLGQGALNTEAFF.

This clone has a count of ten or more. Coverage ceases 3 residues before the CDR3 finishes, and the germline J gene fills in the end. The gene calls are TRBV20-1 and TRBJ2-3; 10 nucleotides align to TRBD2. This CDR3 has 15 amino acids. CDR1 and CDR2 from the germline V gene are DFQATT and SNEGSKA (reference sequence). The covered CDR3 bases are TGCAGTGCTAAGGCTAGCGGGGGCGTAAAAGGCACG. Translated: CSAKASGGVKGT. The full CDR3 is CSAKASGGVKGTQYF.

This clone was recorded many times. The CDR3 end is not reached by the read, which stops 3 residues before it; the germline J gene fills it in. The chain employs TRBV7-9 and TRBJ1-4; D gene ambiguous. V dropped 3 bases and J dropped 7 bases, with 12 bases sitting between them. Germline loops: CDR1 SEHNR, CDR2 FQNEAQ (reference sequence). This CDR3 contains 14 residues. The CDR3 sequence: CASSFSQASEKLFF. Incomplete CDR3 DNA: TGTGCCAGCAGCTTCTCCCAGGCGAGTGAAAAA.

This clone was observed many times. The CDR3 end is not reached by the read, which stops 3 residues before it; the germline J gene fills it in. The chain combines TRBV7-3 with TRBJ2-7; a weak D match, TRBD1 (5 bases). V was trimmed by 0 bases and J by 5 bases, leaving 11 bases between them. Germline CDR1 and CDR2: SGHTA and FQGTGA. This CDR3 is 14 amino acids long. The CDR3 loop reads CASSLTSGNHEQYF. The sequenced CDR3 bases are TGTGCCAGCAGCTTAACTTCAGGGAATCACGAG.

In this sample, this clone turned up many times. The CDR3 end falls 3 residues outside the read, so it is completed with the germline J gene. The rearrangement uses TRBV19 and TRBJ2-1; the match to TRBD2 covers 9 bases. This CDR3 comprises 14 residues. Trimming took 5 bases from V and 9 from J; bases not matched to a gene: 8. CDR1 and CDR2 from the germline V gene are LNHDA and SQIVND (reference sequence). Here the CDR3 reads CASSDLGLAGEQFF. CDR3 DNA (partial): TGTGCCAGTAGTGACTTGGGACTAGCCGGTGAG.

There are many counts of this clone. The read terminates 3 residues before the CDR3 end, so the remaining end is supplied by the germline J gene. The chain employs TRBV7-7 and TRBJ2-5; weak D call: TRBD1 (6 bases). The CDR3 extends over 15 amino acids. Germline CDR1 is SSHAT and CDR2 is FNYEAQ (reference sequence). V lost 4 bases and J 4 bases, leaving 16 bases between the germline ends. CDR3 protein: CASSSNQGFGETQYF. CDR3 DNA (partial): TGTGCCAGCAGCTCTAATCAGGGGTTTGGAGAGACC.

The sample holds many counts of this clone. The DNA read from the CDR3 is TGCGCCAGCAGCCAAAGACCGGGACAGTCCACAGATACG. Its translation: CASSQRPGQSTDT. The full CDR3 is CASSQRPGQSTDTQYF. The chain combines TRBV4-1 with TRBJ2-3; 7 nucleotides match TRBD1. The read is 3 residues too short to cover the CDR3 end, so that end is filled in from the germline J gene. The V gene's germline CDR1 is MGHRA and CDR2 YSYEKL. V was pared by 2 bases and J by 2 bases, with 7 bases of the junction left unmatched. This CDR3 is 16 amino acids long.

This clone was seen many times. The CDR3 goes on 3 residues after the read ends, and that part is filled in from the germline J gene. This rearrangement joins TRBV7-2 to TRBJ1-1; D is perhaps TRBD1 (5 bases). CDR1 SGHTA and CDR2 FQGNSA come from the germline V gene. The CDR3 runs to 13 residues. CDR3 DNA, as far as it was read: TGTGCCAGCAGCTTAACAGCAGGGTTGGAG. Its translation: CASSLTAGLE. The whole CDR3 sequence reads CASSLTAGLEAFF.

This clone was recorded many times. Read sequence stops 3 residues before the CDR3 end, and the germline J gene provides the missing end. This sequence joins TRBV5-1 and TRBJ1-6, with no clear D. The CDR3 extends over 14 amino acids. Germline V CDR1 and CDR2: SGHRS, YFSETQ. V shed 3 bases and J shed 5 bases, with 9 bases lying between them. The part of the CDR3 DNA that was read is TGCGCCAGCAGCTCAGGAGCCAATAATTCACCC. It yields the protein CASSSGANNSP. The whole CDR3 reads CASSSGANNSPLHF.

This clone was seen at least ten times. The CDR3 goes on 3 residues after the read ends, and that part is filled in from the germline J gene. The chain carries TRBV5-1 and TRBJ1-1; D is perhaps TRBD1 (6 bases). The CDR3 is 15 residues long. From germline, CDR1 is SGHRS and CDR2 YFSETQ. V lost 4 bases to trimming and J lost 4 bases, with 17 bases between them. This CDR3 reads CASSRISGVGTEAFF. Incomplete CDR3 DNA: TGCGCCAGCAGCCGAATTTCAGGGGTCGGCACTGAA.

This clone has at least ten counts. The observed sequence ends 3 residues before the CDR3 terminus, with the missing tail filled in from the germline J gene. V is TRBV20-1 and J is TRBJ2-2; tentative D call: TRBD1 (7 bases). Germline V gives CDR1 DFQATT, CDR2 SNEGSKA (reference sequence). The CDR3 consists of 12 residues. The CDR3 sequence: CSASRQGGLLFF. The CDR3 DNA, read in part, is TGCAGTGCTAGTAGACAGGGAGGATTG.

This clone was seen ten or more times. The CDR3 spells CASSRFPGQGALGSYNEQFF. The part of the CDR3 DNA that was read is TGTGCCAGCAGCCGATTTCCGGGACAGGGGGCCCTCGGCTCCTACAATGAG. The J gene is TRBJ2-1, the V gene TRBV13, with 12 bases fitting TRBD1. With the read ending 3 residues before the CDR3 end, the germline J gene is used to fill in that end. The CDR3 extends over 20 amino acids. Looked up from germline, CDR1 is PRHDT and CDR2 is FYEKMQ (reference sequence). J was trimmed by 0 bases and V by 5 bases; bases with no gene match: 14.

This clone came up many times. The read falls 3 residues short of the CDR3 end, and the missing part is taken from the germline J gene. The V and J genes are TRBV2 and TRBJ2-7; 8 bases align to TRBD1. V shed 3 bases, J shed 3 bases, and the junction held 13 bases outside the gene matches. Germline-derived CDR1 and CDR2 are SNHLY and FYNNEI. CDR3 length: 17 residues. CDR3 protein: CASSEPTAMGQVYEQYF. CDR3 bases read: TGTGCCAGCAGTGAGCCCACAGCTATGGGACAGGTCTACGAG.

Many counts were recorded for this clone. From the germline J gene comes the end of the CDR3, since the read stops 3 residues before it. The chain carries TRBV30 and TRBJ1-1; maybe TRBD1 (6 bases). Trimming took 5 bases from V and 4 from J, leaving 11 bases between them. The CDR3 spans 12 residues. Germline V lookup: CDR1 GTSNPN, CDR2 SVGIG (reference sequence). CDR3 in amino acids: CAWGRGSTEAFF. The covered CDR3 bases are TGTGCCTGGGGCAGGGGATCCACTGAA. Together with reference TRBV30 and TRBJ1-1, the CDR3 gives the full variable domain: SQTIHQWPATLVQPVGSPLSLECTVEGTSNPNLYWYRQAAGRGLQLLFYSVGIGQISSEVPQNLSASRPQDRQFILSSKKLLLSDSGFYLCAWGRGSTEAFFGQGTRLTVV.

This clone occurred many times. The CDR3 extends 3 residues past the end of the read, so its final part is completed from the germline J gene. The V and J genes are TRBV19 and TRBJ2-1; weak D call: TRBD1 (5 bases). Trimming took 5 bases from V and 4 from J, leaving 15 bases between them. The CDR3 is 15 residues long. Per germline, CDR1 LNHDA and CDR2 SQIVND (reference sequence). The CDR3 here is CASSSTGQVYNEQFF. Incomplete CDR3 DNA: TGTGCCAGTAGTTCAACAGGTCAGGTATACAATGAG.

In regard to this clone: The read comes to an end 3 residues before the CDR3 does, leaving the germline J gene to fill in the end. The chain joins TRBV5-1 to TRBJ1-1; perhaps TRBD1 as D (6 bases). CDR1 and CDR2 from the germline V gene are SGHRS and YFSETQ. Trimming left V 6 bases short and J 6 bases short, with 18 bases between. This CDR3 comprises 14 residues. CDR3 sequence: CASKSGGQSAEAFF. CDR3 DNA (partial): TGCGCCAGCAAGAGCGGGGGGCAGTCGGCTGAA. Filled out from reference TRBV5-1 and TRBJ1-1, the complete variable domain reads KAGVTQTPRYLIKTRGQQVTLSCSPISGHRSVSWYQQTPGQGLQFLFEYFSETQRNKGNFPGRFSGRQFSNSRSEMNVSTLELGDSALYLCASKSGGQSAEAFFGQGTRLTVV.

The CDR3 is CASSPGTGVGYEQYF. CDR3 DNA (partial): TGTGCCAGCTCACCAGGGACAGGGGTCGGATACGAG. This rearrangement joins TRBV18 to TRBJ2-7; 10 bases align to TRBD1. Sequencing ends 3 residues short of the CDR3 end; the germline J gene provides the rest. Germline-derived CDR1 and CDR2 are KGHSH and LQKENI. Trimming removed 2 bases from V and 4 bases from J; junction bases left unmatched: 5. This CDR3 spans 15 amino acids.

At least ten counts were recorded for this clone. The read finishes 3 residues shy of the CDR3 end, and the germline J gene is used to complete it. This chain links TRBV30 with TRBJ2-5; the D gene is possibly TRBD2 (5 bases). CDR3 length: 13 residues. The germline CDR1 and CDR2 sequences are GTSNPN and SVGIG (reference sequence). V was cut by 3 bases and J by 0 bases, with 8 bases left in between. The sequenced part of the CDR3 DNA is TGTGCCTGGAGACAGACTAACCAAGAGACC. As protein: CAWRQTNQET. The entire CDR3 sequence reads CAWRQTNQETQYF.

For this clone: The read stops 3 residues short of the end of the CDR3; the missing end is completed from the germline J gene. The J gene is TRBJ1-1, the V gene TRBV2, with D uncertain. V lost 6 bases and J 1 base, leaving 3 bases between the germline ends. Looked up from germline, CDR1 is SNHLY and CDR2 is FYNNEI. The CDR3 consists of 11 residues. The DNA read from the CDR3 is TGTGCCAGCAGAGGGAACACTGAA. Amino acids: CASRGNTE. The full CDR3 protein reads CASRGNTEAFF. The full variable domain, its missing parts supplied by reference TRBV2 and TRBJ1-1, is EPEVTQTPSHQVTQMGQEVILRCVPISNHLYFYWYRQILGQKVEFLVSFYNNEISEKSEIFDDQFSVERPDGSNFTLKIRSTKLEDSAMYFCASRGNTEAFFGQGTRLTVV.

This clone was seen repeatedly, ten times or more. The read finishes 3 residues shy of the CDR3 end, and the germline J gene is used to complete it. The chain employs TRBV20-1 and TRBJ1-6, with 8 bases matching TRBD1. Trimming removed 2 bases from V and 8 bases from J; junction bases left unmatched: 5. The CDR3 runs to 14 residues. Germline CDR1 is DFQATT and CDR2 is SNEGSKA (reference sequence). CDR3 DNA, as far as it was read: TGCAGTGCTAGACCGGGACAGGAGTATTCACCC. Protein product: CSARPGQEYSP. The whole CDR3 sequence is CSARPGQEYSPLHF.

This clone was found many times. The read comes to an end 3 residues before the CDR3 does, leaving the germline J gene to fill in the end. The chain recombines TRBV20-1 with TRBJ2-4, with TRBD1 matching over 10 bases. The CDR3 runs 17 residues. Germline CDR1 reads DFQATT; CDR2 reads SNEGSKA (reference sequence). The sequenced part of the CDR3 DNA is TGCAGTGTTCCTAAGACAGGGGGCAGTCGACAAATAGAGACT. Translated: CSVPKTGGSRQIET. The full CDR3 protein reads CSVPKTGGSRQIETQYF.

This clone was seen many times. The chain's CDR3 is CASRENRGSSYEQYF. CDR3 DNA (partial): TGTGCCAGCAGAGAAAACAGGGGGAGCTCCTACGAG. This chain uses TRBV2 with TRBJ2-7; 8 nucleotides line up with TRBD1. The read ends 3 residues before the CDR3 terminus; that terminus is restored from the germline J gene. CDR1 and CDR2 from the germline V gene are SNHLY and FYNNEI. The V gene end was trimmed by 6 bases and the J gene end by 0 bases; junction bases not matched to a gene: 7. CDR3 length: 15 amino acids.

This clone was observed at least ten times. The CDR3 is cut off 3 residues early in the read; its end comes from the germline J gene. The chain carries TRBV7-9 and TRBJ1-4, with D perhaps TRBD1 (5 bases). V was clipped by 5 bases and J by 8 bases, with 15 bases between them. Per germline, CDR1 SEHNR and CDR2 FQNEAQ (reference sequence). The CDR3 is made up of 14 amino acids. Partial CDR3 DNA: TGTGCCAGCAGCAGGGGAGTAGGTGAGGAAAAA. Translation: CASSRGVGEEK. The CDR3 reads in full as CASSRGVGEEKLFF.

This clone was observed at least ten times. Read sequence stops 3 residues before the CDR3 end, and the germline J gene provides the missing end. The genes are TRBV7-3 and TRBJ2-2; 12 positions match TRBD2. Germline trimming cut 5 bases from V and 4 bases from J; bases unmatched to any gene: 5. The CDR3 is 16 residues long. Germline V gene sequence: CDR1 SGHTA, CDR2 FQGTGA. The CDR3 is CASSQTSGSPTGELFF. CDR3 bases read: TGTGCCAGCAGCCAGACTAGCGGGAGTCCCACCGGGGAG.

This clone was detected many times. The read ends 3 residues early relative to the CDR3; the germline J gene fills the gap. The chain combines TRBV11-2 with TRBJ2-3; 13 bases are a match to TRBD2. The CDR3 totals 15 residues. Germline trimming cut 3 bases from V and 6 bases from J; bases unmatched to any gene: 3. Germline assignment: CDR1 SGHAT and CDR2 FQNNGV. CDR3 DNA, as far as it was read: TGTGCCAGCAGCTTGGGACTAGCGGGACCGGATACG. Translation gives CASSLGLAGPDT. The complete CDR3 sequence is CASSLGLAGPDTQYF.